This T cell receptor beta chain came from a study of shared T cell receptors in the human thymus (dated by TCRdb to the early 2020s). A note on the overall study: The study examined how self-reactive, shared T-cell receptor alpha chains are generated in the human thymus.

Remarks on this clone: Its binding antigen is unknown. No base-level quality is on record; no much larger clone is a single base apart.

Libraries came from the immunoSEQ multiplex PCR assay. TCRdb's version of the immuneACCESS table is confined to in-frame rearrangements and falls short of the full clone set. An unresolved V gene accounts for under half of the shortfall where checked; the remainder is of unknown origin. Recorded for this sample are some 400,000 clones; approximately 95% of them occurred a single time. About 0.02% of the sample lies in the top ten. The CDR3 covers 15 residues, taking in both the cysteine and the phenylalanine. Kept here is only the CDR3 DNA, which spans 45 bases and is read in frame from base 1. V is trimmed back by 3 bases and J by 6 bases, and the junction contains 7 bases that no gene match accounts for. CDR1 and CDR2 were assigned from the germline V gene as MDHEN and SYDVKM.

The sequence is built from TRBV28 and TRBJ2-7; 11 bases in between match TRBD2. This clonotype originated in a human donor. The source material was thymocytes. The CDR3 region has the sequence CASSLGTSGSGEQYF. The DNA sequence is as follows: TGTGCCAGCAGTTTGGGAACTAGCGGGAGTGGCGAGCAGTACTTC. Reference TRBV28 and TRBJ2-7 genes cover what lies past the CDR3, so the full variable domain is DVKVTQSSRYLVKRTGEKVFLECVQDMDHENMFWYRQDPGLGLRLIYFSYDVKMKEKGDIPEGYSVSREKKERFSLILESASTNQTSMYLCASSLGTSGSGEQYFGPGTRLTVT.